This record covers a single T cell receptor (beta chain). The sample is drawn from a study of blood T cells in healthy people across ages. This CDR3 is 17 amino acids long. Germline V gene lookup returns CDR1 MNHEY and CDR2 SMNVEV (reference sequence). V gave up 5 bases and J gave up 9 bases, with 27 bases separating them. Together with a sample-barcoded 5' primer, a J-beta primer mix was included in a second PCR lasting about 7 to 12 cycles. TCRdb used MiXCR to reprocess the 5' RACE reads, holding one entry per CDR3 protein. The sample gives 600,000 to 850,000 distinct CDR3 sequences, roughly 47% of which show up once; around 20% is in the top ten.

The V call is TRBV27, the J call TRBJ2-3, with D possibly matching TRBD2 (5 bases). What was sequenced was blood. The origin of this receptor is a woman aged 55-69 years in good health. The CDR3 sequence: CASSPSTRIGRRLTQYF. CDR3 in DNA: TGTGCCAGCAGTCCCTCTACTAGGATCGGCCGGAGGTTAACGCAGTATTTT.